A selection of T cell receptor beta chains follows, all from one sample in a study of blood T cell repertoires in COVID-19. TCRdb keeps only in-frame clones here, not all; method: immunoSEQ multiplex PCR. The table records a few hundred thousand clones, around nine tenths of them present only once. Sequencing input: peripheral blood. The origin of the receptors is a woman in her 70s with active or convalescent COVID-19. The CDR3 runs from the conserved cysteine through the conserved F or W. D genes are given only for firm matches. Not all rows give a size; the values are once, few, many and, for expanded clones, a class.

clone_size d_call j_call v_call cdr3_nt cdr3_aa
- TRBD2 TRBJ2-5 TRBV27 TGTGCCACCAGAGGAATAGCGGGGGATATGTACCAAGAGACCCAGTACTTC CATRGIAGDMYQETQYF
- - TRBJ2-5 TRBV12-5 TGTGCTAGTGGTTTGTCCGTAGGAGTCCAAGAGACCCAGTACTTC CASGLSVGVQETQYF
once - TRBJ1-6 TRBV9 TGTGCCAGCAGCCGCGACAGCTATAATTCACCCCTCCACTTT CASSRDSYNSPLHF
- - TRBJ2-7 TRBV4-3 TGCGCCAGCAGCCATAGTCGGGGGAACGAGCAGTACTTC CASSHSRGNEQYF
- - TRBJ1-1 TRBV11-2 TGTGCCAGCAGCTTAGTGACAGTTAACACTGAAGCTTTCTTT CASSLVTVNTEAFF
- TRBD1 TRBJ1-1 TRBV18 TGTGCCAGCTCACCAAAAGGGACAGGGCCCACTGAAGCTTTCTTT CASSPKGTGPTEAFF
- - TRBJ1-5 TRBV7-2 TGTGCCAGCAGCCGGGACTCGAGCAATCAGCCCCAGCATTTT CASSRDSSNQPQHF
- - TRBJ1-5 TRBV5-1 TGCGCCAGCAGCCTGGGGCGGAATCAGCCCCAGCATTTT CASSLGRNQPQHF
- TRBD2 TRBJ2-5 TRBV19 TGTGCCAGTAGTAGCGGGGGGATACAAGAGACCCAGTACTTC CASSSGGIQETQYF
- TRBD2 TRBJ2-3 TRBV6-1 TGTGCCAGCAGTGAAATTTCGGGACTAGCCACAGATACGCAGTATTTT CASSEISGLATDTQYF
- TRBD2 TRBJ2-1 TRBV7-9 TGTGCCAGCAGCTTTCTGCGGGGGGAAAGCAATGAGCAGTTCTTC CASSFLRGESNEQFF
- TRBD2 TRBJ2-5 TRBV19 TGTGCCAGTCGCCCCGGAGGCGGGGGGCCTTGTTACTTC CASRPGGGGPCYF
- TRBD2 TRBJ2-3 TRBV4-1 TGCGCCAGCAGCCAAGGAGGGCGGGGGTTCACAGATACGCAGTATTTT CASSQGGRGFTDTQYF
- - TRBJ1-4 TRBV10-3 TGTGCCATCAGTGAGTCGCTCTCTGGCAGTGAAAAACTGTTTTTT CAISESLSGSEKLFF
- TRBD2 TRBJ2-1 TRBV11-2 TGTGCCAGCACCAAAAGCGGGGGGACTTCCTACAATGAGCAGTTCTTC CASTKSGGTSYNEQFF
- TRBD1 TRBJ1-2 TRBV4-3 TGCGCCAGCAGTCAACGACAGGGGACAGATGGCTACACCTTC CASSQRQGTDGYTF
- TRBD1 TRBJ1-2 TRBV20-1 TGCAGTGCTAGTCCCGACAGGGGGCCGAGTGGCTACACCTTC CSASPDRGPSGYTF
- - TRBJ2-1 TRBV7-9 TGTGCCAGCAGCTTAAGTGTGTTCGTCGTTAGCTCCTACAATGAGCAGTTCTTC CASSLSVFVVSSYNEQFF
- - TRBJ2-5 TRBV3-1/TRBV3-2 TGTGCCAGCCGCGCGGGTGGAGAGACCCAGTACTTC CASRAGGETQYF
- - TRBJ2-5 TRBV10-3 TGTGCCATCAGTCCGGGGGTCGAGACCCAGTACTTC CAISPGVETQYF
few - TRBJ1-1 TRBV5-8 TGTGCCAGCAGCTCCAGGGTTGGCACTGAAGCTTTCTTT CASSSRVGTEAFF
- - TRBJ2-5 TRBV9 TGTGCCAGCAGTAATGAGGGTGGACAGCGGGAGACCCAGTACTTC CASSNEGGQRETQYF
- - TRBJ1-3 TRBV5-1 TGCGCCAGCAGCTTCGCCGACAGCCCTGGAAACACCATATATTTT CASSFADSPGNTIYF
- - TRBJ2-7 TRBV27 TGTGCCAGCAGTCCCCTCGACGGACCTAGGGGACTCGAGCAGTACTTC CASSPLDGPRGLEQYF
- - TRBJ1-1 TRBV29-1 TGCAGCGTTGTGGAGGTAGAGGGTGAAGCTTTCTTT CSVVEVEGEAFF
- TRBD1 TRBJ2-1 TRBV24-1 TGTGCCACCAGTGACCCGCGGAGACCCGACAGGGGGGATGAGCAGTTCTTC CATSDPRRPDRGDEQFF
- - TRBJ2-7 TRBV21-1 TGTGCCAGTAACTGGCCCGGGACTCGTGAAGGACTCTCCTACGAGCAGTACTTC CASNWPGTREGLSYEQYF